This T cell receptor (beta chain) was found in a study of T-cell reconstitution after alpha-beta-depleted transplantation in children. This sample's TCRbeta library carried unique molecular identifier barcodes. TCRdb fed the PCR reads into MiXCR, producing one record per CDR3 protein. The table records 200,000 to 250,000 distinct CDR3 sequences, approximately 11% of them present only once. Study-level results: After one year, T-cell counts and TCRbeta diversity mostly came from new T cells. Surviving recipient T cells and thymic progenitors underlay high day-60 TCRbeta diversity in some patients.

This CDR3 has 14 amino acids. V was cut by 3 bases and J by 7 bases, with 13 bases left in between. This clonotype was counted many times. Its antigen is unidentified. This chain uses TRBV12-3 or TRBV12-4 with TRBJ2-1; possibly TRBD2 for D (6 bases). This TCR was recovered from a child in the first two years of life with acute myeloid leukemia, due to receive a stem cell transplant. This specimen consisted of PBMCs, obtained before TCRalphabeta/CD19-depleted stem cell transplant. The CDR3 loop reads CASSLGGTGNEQFF. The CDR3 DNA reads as TGTGCCAGCAGTTTGGGGGGAACGGGAAATGAGCAGTTCTTC.